The 23 T cell receptor beta chains reported below all come from one sample, sequenced in a study of blood T cell repertoires in COVID-19 (dated by TCRdb to about 2020). Receptor libraries were prepared by the immunoSEQ multiplex PCR assay. Imported from immuneACCESS, the table was reduced by TCRdb to in-frame sequences with V and J called. These copies leave out some clones; in studies compared against another copy, an unresolved V gene accounts for under half, and the cause of the remainder is not known. The sample table lists roughly 220,000 clones, 84% of them with a count of one. More than 2.5% of the sample is in the top ten clones. The sequenced sample consisted of peripheral blood. Every receptor here comes from a young woman who had recovered from COVID-19.

The chain recombines TRBV7-3 with TRBJ2-3; 7 nucleotides line up with TRBD2. CDR1 is SGHTA, CDR2 FQGTGA, per germline. With 5 bases clipped from V and 1 base from J, the junction kept 12 bases outside the gene matches. The CDR3 has 17 residues. The CDR3 DNA sequence: TGTGCCAGCAGCGCAGGAAACAGCGGGACCGGCACAGATACGCAGTATTTT. Translation gives CASSAGNSGTGTDTQYF.

The chain recombines TRBV5-1 with TRBJ1-1, with 8 bases aligning to TRBD1. The CDR3 contains 16 residues. With V trimmed by 0 bases and J by 5 bases, 9 bases remained unmatched. The germline V gene has CDR1 SGHRS and CDR2 YFSETQ. CDR3: CASSLVPGQGWTEAFF. CDR3 nucleotides: TGCGCCAGCAGCTTGGTTCCTGGACAGGGTTGGACTGAAGCTTTCTTT.

The V call is TRBV4-2, the J call TRBJ1-1; 7 positions agree with TRBD1. V was clipped by 0 bases and J by 1 base; unmatched bases: 8. The germline CDR1 and CDR2 sequences are LGHNA and YNFKEQ. The CDR3 has 17 residues. In DNA, the CDR3 is TGTGCCAGCAGCCAAGATGGCGACAGGGAAAAGAACACTGAAGCTTTCTTT. It codes for CASSQDGDREKNTEAFF.

The gene calls are TRBV28 and TRBJ2-1; 7 nucleotides agree with TRBD2. V shed 5 bases and J 0 bases; nucleotides not matched to a gene: 7. The germline V gene encodes CDR1 MDHEN and CDR2 SYDVKM. The CDR3 contains 16 residues. This CDR3 reads CASSVARETSYNEQFF. As DNA, the CDR3 is TGTGCCAGCAGTGTCGCGCGGGAGACCTCCTACAATGAGCAGTTCTTC.

The chain couples TRBV4-1 to TRBJ1-5; 8 bases are shared with TRBD1. Trimming took 4 bases from V and 0 from J; bases not matched to a gene: 5. This CDR3 region has 16 residues. Germline V lookup: CDR1 MGHRA, CDR2 YSYEKL. The CDR3 sequence: CASSPSDRGSNQPQHF. Written as DNA, the CDR3 is TGCGCCAGCAGCCCAAGCGACAGGGGTAGCAATCAGCCCCAGCATTTT.

The CDR3 region has the DNA TGTGCCAGCACTTCAAGGACTAGCGGGAGCCGGGAGCAGTACTTC. It is translated as CASTSRTSGSREQYF. This chain uses TRBV6-5 with TRBJ2-7, with TRBD2 matching 13 bases. Per germline, CDR1 MNHEY and CDR2 SVGAGI. V lost 7 bases to trimming and J lost 7 bases; unmatched junction nucleotides: 10. The CDR3 is 15 amino acids.

V is TRBV4-1 and J is TRBJ1-4; 8 bases align to TRBD1. The germline gives CDR1 MGHRA, CDR2 YSYEKL. The CDR3 is 19 amino acids. Losses at the gene ends were 3 bases for V and 5 bases for J; bases not matched to a gene: 17. CDR3 sequence reads: CASSHPGGATMGTNEKLFF. DNA of the CDR3: TGCGCCAGCAGCCATCCAGGGGGCGCAACAATGGGAACGAATGAAAAACTGTTTTTT.

V is TRBV21-1 and J is TRBJ1-6. TRBV21-1 constitutes a pseudogene. There are 14 residues in the CDR3. CDR3 sequence: CASSKRRDNSPLHF. Here the CDR3 DNA reads TGTGCCAGCAGCAAAAGACGGGATAATTCACCCCTCCACTTT.

This clone was found once. This chain connects TRBV5-3 to TRBJ2-4; 8 bases are a match to TRBD2. TRBV5-3 is assigned to the ORF class and has an uncertain function. The CDR3 is made up of 19 amino acids. With V trimmed by 5 bases and J by 3 bases, 19 bases remained unmatched. CDR3 region: CARRWKGREADGVKNIQYF. The CDR3 DNA is TGTGCCAGAAGATGGAAAGGGCGGGAGGCTGACGGCGTCAAAAACATTCAGTACTTC.

The V call is TRBV6-1, the J call TRBJ1-5; 10 bases are shared with TRBD1. From germline, CDR1 is MNHNS and CDR2 SASEGT. The junction had 6 bases not matched to a gene; V was cut back by 5 bases and J by 5 bases. The CDR3 has 15 amino acids. The CDR3 here is CASSSRTGGYQPQHF. DNA for the CDR3: TGTGCCAGCAGTTCCCGGACAGGGGGATATCAGCCCCAGCATTTT.

This chain connects TRBV16 to TRBJ1-4; D is unclear. Deletions cut 2 bases from V and 8 bases from J, with 15 bases between. Germline V lookup: CDR1 KGHSY, CDR2 FQNENV. The CDR3 totals 15 residues. CDR3 DNA: TGTGCCAGCAGCCAAGCGCGGACGGCGGGAGAAAAACTGTTTTTT. As protein: CASSQARTAGEKLFF.

This chain joins TRBV29-1 and TRBJ1-4; 10 bases match TRBD1. With 6 bases clipped from V and 7 bases from J, the junction kept 8 bases outside the gene matches. The CDR3 is 14 residues long. The germline CDR1 and CDR2 sequences are SQVTM and ANQGSEA. The CDR3 sequence is CSVRGQGGFEKLFF. The DNA of the CDR3 is TGCAGCGTCCGCGGACAGGGGGGTTTTGAAAAACTGTTTTTT.

The CDR3: CASSPGGTSSSYNEQFF. In nucleotides, the CDR3 is TGTGCCAGCAGCCCAGGTGGGACTAGTTCCTCCTACAATGAGCAGTTCTTC. The chain joins TRBV7-8 to TRBJ2-1; TRBD2 agrees at 8 bases. CDR1 SGHVS and CDR2 FQNEAQ come from the germline V gene. This CDR3 is 17 amino acids long. With 5 bases clipped from V and 0 bases from J, the junction kept 9 bases outside the gene matches.

The V and J genes are TRBV2 and TRBJ2-1; 12 nucleotides agree with TRBD2. Germline V gives CDR1 SNHLY, CDR2 FYNNEI. This CDR3 contains 15 residues. With V trimmed by 8 bases and J by 10 bases, 12 bases remained unmatched. CDR3 bases: TGTGCCAGCTGGTGGACTAGCGGGAAAAGTGGCGAGCAGTTCTTC. This codes for CASWWTSGKSGEQFF.

V is TRBV6-5 and J is TRBJ1-1; weak D call: TRBD1 (6 bases). V was trimmed by 6 bases and J by 0 bases, leaving 14 bases between them. The CDR3 runs 15 residues. CDR1 is MNHEY, CDR2 SVGAGI, per germline. The CDR3 reads CASSRQVGLNTEAFF. CDR3 DNA sequence: TGTGCCAGCAGCCGACAGGTTGGGTTGAACACTGAAGCTTTCTTT.

V gene TRBV7-9 combines with J gene TRBJ2-7; 7 positions agree with TRBD2. Germline lookup yields CDR1 SEHNR and CDR2 FQNEAQ (reference sequence). The CDR3 has 15 residues. The V and J ends lost 5 bases and 2 bases, in that order; junction bases with no gene match: 9. This CDR3 reads CASSPRTSYAYEQYF. DNA of the CDR3: TGTGCCAGCAGCCCTAGGACTAGTTATGCCTACGAGCAGTACTTC.

This clone was seen more than once but under ten times. The V and J genes are TRBV6-6 and TRBJ2-1, with TRBD2 matching 7 bases. This CDR3 spans 17 amino acids. Germline CDR1 MNHNY, CDR2 SVGAGI (reference sequence). The junction had 15 bases not matched to a gene; V was cut back by 5 bases and J by 5 bases. The CDR3 reads CASSPSFGTIPNNEQFF. In DNA form, the CDR3 reads TGTGCCAGCAGTCCCTCCTTCGGGACTATCCCCAACAATGAGCAGTTCTTC.

The chain employs TRBV6-5 and TRBJ2-5, with 9 bases that match TRBD1. Per the germline V gene, CDR1 is MNHEY and CDR2 is SVGAGI. The CDR3 is 15 residues long. V lost 10 bases to trimming and J lost 4 bases; unmatched junction nucleotides: 13. CDR3 sequence (DNA): TGTGCCACCTACGTACCGGGACAGGGAGGAGAGACCCAGTACTTC. This encodes CATYVPGQGGETQYF.

The J gene is TRBJ2-1, the V gene TRBV9, with D perhaps TRBD1 (5 bases). This CDR3 spans 14 amino acids. The germline V gene has CDR1 SGDLS and CDR2 YYNGEE. V dropped 2 bases and J dropped 2 bases, with 8 bases sitting between them. The CDR3 protein is CASSVDNPYNEQFF. The CDR3 nucleotides read TGTGCCAGCAGCGTGGACAATCCCTACAATGAGCAGTTCTTC. The full variable domain, with the rest looked up from reference TRBV9 and TRBJ2-1, is DSGVTQTPKHLITATGQRVTLRCSPRSGDLSVYWYQQSLDQGLQFLIQYYNGEERAKGNILERFSAQQFPDLHSELNLSSLELGDSALYFCASSVDNPYNEQFFGPGTRLTVL.

This clone was detected only once. The chain recombines TRBV7-3 with TRBJ2-5; TRBD2 matches at 15 bases. This CDR3 region has 16 residues. With V trimmed by 4 bases and J by 5 bases, 5 bases remained unmatched. Germline values: CDR1 SGHTA, CDR2 FQGTGA. CDR3: CASSSGLAGGWETQYF. As DNA, the CDR3 is TGTGCCAGCAGCTCAGGACTAGCGGGAGGGTGGGAGACCCAGTACTTC.

V usage is TRBV4-2 and J usage is TRBJ2-1; maybe TRBD2 (6 bases). The CDR3 covers 16 residues. CDR1 and CDR2 (germline): LGHNA, YNFKEQ. Trimming pared 5 bases from V and 0 bases from J, leaving 14 bases between. CDR3 sequence reads: CASSYLAELSYNEQFF. The DNA for the CDR3 is TGTGCCAGCAGCTATTTAGCGGAGCTCTCCTACAATGAGCAGTTCTTC.

The V call is TRBV6-5, the J call TRBJ2-7, with 12 positions matching TRBD2. The CDR3 runs 15 residues. The V gene's germline CDR1 is MNHEY and CDR2 SVGAGI. The ends lost 4 bases at V and 7 bases at J; junction bases unmatched: 8. CDR3 DNA: TGTGCCAGCAGTTTTTTGACTAGCGGGAGCTGGGAGCAGTACTTC. Translation: CASSFLTSGSWEQYF.

This clone has at least ten counts. This rearrangement joins TRBV4-1 to TRBJ1-3; tentatively, D is TRBD1 (5 bases). The CDR3 runs to 15 residues. Looked up from germline, CDR1 is MGHRA and CDR2 is YSYEKL. Trimming left V 0 bases short and J 8 bases short, with 14 bases between. The CDR3 is CASSQEGRAGHTIYF. CDR3 DNA: TGCGCCAGCAGCCAAGAAGGGAGGGCGGGGCACACCATATATTTT.